This record covers a single T cell receptor (beta chain). This clone's antigen is unknown. There are no base qualities to consult, and no much larger clone falls within one base. This record belongs to a study of tumor and adjacent non-tumor tissue in lung cancer (dated by TCRdb to 2016 to 2018). As for the study more broadly: The cohort included around eleven adenocarcinoma, 2 squamous cell carcinoma and 1 small cell lung cancer patients. The roughly 15 enrolled patients, of whom some 10 were men and 5 were women, were aged roughly 31 to 80 years and were diagnosed with TNM stage I to III disease. Using bulk TCRbeta repertoires from some 15 lung cancer patients, the study set lung tumor tissue side by side with matched distant non-tumor lung tissue. For each patient, one tumor sample and one normal lung sample were taken, giving about 31 paired specimens that underwent TCRbeta CDR3 sequencing. In total, sequencing yielded 125,075,908 productive TCRbeta reads, which works out to an average of approximately 4.2 million reads per sample. Points the paper makes about the study in general: Neither the sequencing platform nor unique molecular identifiers are mentioned in the methods. The top 100 clones accounted for a significantly larger cumulative portion of the repertoire in normal lung than in tumor tissue. Tumor tissue showed significantly greater TCR diversity (inverse Simpson) than normal lung tissue (about 400 vs 150, P = 0.0075, Mann-Whitney U test). Only roughly 16 patients were in the cohort, and the authors stated that larger samples and more detailed clinical data are needed. Younger patients had significantly higher TCR diversity, and higher tumor TCR diversity was associated with shorter overall and disease-free survival. Peripheral blood was not sequenced, so blood TCRbeta repertoires in these lung cancer patients were not examined.

Bulk unsorted tissue served as the source for RNA extraction, and RNA quality was assessed using a NanoDrop ND-1000 and an Agilent 2100. Newly diagnosed lung cancer patients without prior chemotherapy who had been admitted for thoracic surgery in China between August and November 2014 were enrolled as donors. Patients who had received previous radiotherapy or chemotherapy, or who had another concurrent cancer, were excluded from the study. Pieces of surgical tissue measuring 1-2 cm3 were kept in RNAlater solution and stored at -80 degrees C until use. CDR1 DFQATT and CDR2 SNEGSKA were looked up in the germline V gene (reference sequence). Including cysteine and phenylalanine, the CDR3 has 15 amino acids. Of all the DNA, just the CDR3 is kept, 45 bases in frame from base 1. V is shortened by 1 base, J by 5 bases, and the region joining them spans 15 bases. Library prep was done by multiplex PCR. Instrument on record: Illumina HiSeq 2500. TCRbeta libraries were constructed through three rounds of nested PCR with primers (Table S4) according to protocols adapted from ARM-PCR. Before sequencing, PCR products in the 200-500 bp range were cut out of the gel and cleaned up using the QIAquick gel extraction kit. The original pipeline was this. Reads were cleaned using Trimmomatic, were merged into complete CDR3 sequences using FLASH, and were assigned to V(D)J germline segments using MiTCR. Clonal diversity was computed as the inverse Simpson's index with VDJtools. In-frame sequences without a premature stop codon were defined as productive reads. TCRdb handled the public reads itself, with Q25 trimming in fastp and clone calling in MiXCR, and kept productive beta chains. Rows are combined by CDR3 protein, so each entry shows the most common genes and DNA. V and J calls and clone size were set by TCRdb, not the authors. In all, the sample holds about 200,000 distinct CDR3 sequences, and roughly 70% of those were seen once. Jointly, the top ten make up about 25% of the sample.

The chain links TRBV20-1 with TRBJ2-1; TRBD2 is a weak D gene call, 5 bases matching. The clonotype originates from a man between 60 and 75 years old with non-small cell lung cancer. Sequencing was performed on lung tumor tissue. The CDR3 reads CSARGSIGNHNEQFF. The DNA sequence is given as TGCAGTGCTAGAGGGAGTATCGGGAACCACAATGAGCAGTTCTTC.